The present T cell receptor (beta chain) was sequenced within a study of cytomegalovirus exposure and HLA in healthy donors. Regarding the study as a whole: Being productive about 87% or about 30% of the time was typical of most TCR beta V segments in an earlier analysis. In a later analysis, V- and J-gene trimming of beta chains associated with a DCLRE1C missense variant, replicated independently.

The CDR3 covers 16 residues. With V trimmed by 5 bases and J by 4 bases, 8 bases remained unmatched. CDR1 is MNHEY, CDR2 SMNVEV, per germline (reference sequence). With respect to this clone: What it binds is not known.

Primers included in the PCR were 60 Vbeta and 13 Jbeta primers. Here immunoSEQ multiplex PCR was the method, and the copy in TCRdb shows in-frame clones only, minus some. The profile shows around 200,000 clones, around 80% of them singletons. J is TRBJ1-6 and V is TRBV27; 7 bases fit TRBD1. The sequence was collected from a man aged 35 to 55 in good health and CMV-seropositive. Sequencing input: PBMCs. CDR3 sequence: CASSSTGASYNSPLHF. The DNA for the CDR3 is TGTGCCAGCAGTAGTACAGGGGCGTCATATAATTCACCCCTCCACTTT.